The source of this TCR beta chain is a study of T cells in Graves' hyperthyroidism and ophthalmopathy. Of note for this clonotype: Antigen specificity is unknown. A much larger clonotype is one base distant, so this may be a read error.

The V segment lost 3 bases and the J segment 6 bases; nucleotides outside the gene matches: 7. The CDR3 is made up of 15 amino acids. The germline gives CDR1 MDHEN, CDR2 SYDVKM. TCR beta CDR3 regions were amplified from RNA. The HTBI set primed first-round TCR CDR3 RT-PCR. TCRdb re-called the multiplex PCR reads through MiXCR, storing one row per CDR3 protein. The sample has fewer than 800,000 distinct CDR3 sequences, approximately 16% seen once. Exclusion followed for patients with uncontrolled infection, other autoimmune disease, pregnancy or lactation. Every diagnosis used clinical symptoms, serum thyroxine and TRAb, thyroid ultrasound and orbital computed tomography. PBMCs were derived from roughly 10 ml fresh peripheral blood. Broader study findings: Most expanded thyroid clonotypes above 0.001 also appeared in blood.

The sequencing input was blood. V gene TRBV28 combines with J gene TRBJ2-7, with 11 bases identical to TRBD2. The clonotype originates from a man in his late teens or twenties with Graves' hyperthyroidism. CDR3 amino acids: CASSFSGRAPGEQYF. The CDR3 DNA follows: TGTGCCAGCAGTTTTAGCGGGAGGGCCCCCGGCGAGCAGTACTTC.